These T cell receptor beta chains were read from a single sample in a study of blood T cell repertoires in COVID-19. The method was immunoSEQ multiplex PCR; TCRdb's version includes in-frame clones alone and lacks a portion of them. Of under 250,000 clones listed, under 90% are singletons. The sequenced sample was peripheral blood. All receptors derive from a woman in her forties with active or convalescent COVID-19. CDR3s include the opening cysteine and the closing phenylalanine or tryptophan. The D gene is left open where the match is weak. The size entry is marked missing in some rows and otherwise reads once, few, many or a size class.

d_call	v_call	j_call	clone_size	cdr3_aa	cdr3_nt
-	TRBV2	TRBJ1-5	-	CASRGGDWSNQPQHF	TGTGCCAGCAGGGGGGGGGATTGGAGCAATCAGCCCCAGCATTTT
-	TRBV27	TRBJ1-5	once	CATKGSNQPQHF	TGTGCCACTAAGGGGAGCAATCAGCCCCAGCATTTT
-	TRBV23-1	TRBJ1-6	-	CASSQDSNSPLHF	TGCGCCAGCAGTCAAGACAGCAATTCACCCCTCCACTTT
TRBD2	TRBV7-9	TRBJ2-3	-	CASSPLRAGGPGTDTQYF	TGTGCCAGCAGCCCCTTGCGTGCGGGAGGGCCCGGAACAGATACGCAGTATTTT
TRBD1	TRBV19	TRBJ2-1	-	CASSIAGGQFF	TGTGCCAGTAGTATAGCAGGGGGGCAGTTCTTC
-	TRBV28	TRBJ2-4	once	CASSFDRSLAKNIQYF	TGTGCCAGCAGTTTCGACAGGTCCTTAGCCAAAAACATTCAGTACTTC
-	TRBV15	TRBJ1-1	-	CATTDTRGTEAFF	TGTGCCACCACGGATACTCGGGGCACTGAAGCTTTCTTT
-	TRBV19	TRBJ1-5	-	CASNIAGFSNQPQHF	TGTGCCAGTAATATTGCGGGTTTTAGCAATCAGCCCCAGCATTTT
-	TRBV12-5	TRBJ1-2	-	CASGLGGGVLTGYGYTF	TGTGCTAGTGGCCTCGGGGGGGGCGTATTAACGGGCTATGGCTACACCTTC
TRBD2	TRBV28	TRBJ2-1	few	CASSKVGGSRNEQFF	TGTGCCAGCAGTAAGGTCGGGGGGTCTAGAAATGAGCAGTTCTTC
-	TRBV15	TRBJ1-2	-	CATSREGTPYGYTF	TGTGCCACCAGCAGAGAGGGGACACCGTATGGCTACACCTTC